The 15 T cell receptor beta chains listed next were all sequenced from one sample in a study of blood T cell repertoires in COVID-19. The assay was immunoSEQ multiplex PCR, and TCRdb's table has in-frame clones only and misses some. The profile covers roughly 300,000 clones, with approximately 88% appearing a single time and roughly 1.5% taken by the ten largest. The sequenced sample consisted of peripheral blood. Every receptor here comes from a human donor with COVID-19, enrolled during active disease. The donor label of this sample is uncertain.

V usage is TRBV7-2 and J usage is TRBJ2-3; TRBD2 matches at 10 bases. The CDR3 is 17 amino acids. Germline-derived CDR1 and CDR2 are SGHTA and FQGNSA. V shed 0 bases and J 5 bases; nucleotides not matched to a gene: 8. The chain's CDR3 is CASSLAASGRARDTQYF. In DNA, the CDR3 is TGTGCCAGCAGCTTAGCGGCCAGCGGGAGGGCCAGAGATACGCAGTATTTT. The full variable domain, with the rest looked up from reference TRBV7-2 and TRBJ2-3, is GAGVSQSPSNKVTEKGKDVELRCDPISGHTALYWYRQSLGQGLEFLIYFQGNSAPDKSGLPSDRFSAERTGGSVSTLTIQRTQQEDSAVYLCASSLAASGRARDTQYFGPGTRLTVL.

The chain employs TRBV6-5 and TRBJ1-5; 9 bases agree with TRBD1. Germline CDR1 is MNHEY and CDR2 is SVGAGI. V trimming: 6 bases; J trimming: 3 bases; junction bases outside the gene matches: 3. This CDR3 comprises 14 residues. CDR3 DNA sequence: TGTGCCAGCAGGGGGACAGGGATCAATCAGCCCCAGCATTTT. Residues: CASRGTGINQPQHF.

The chain recombines TRBV29-1 with TRBJ2-5; no clear D. This CDR3 region has 12 residues. Germline CDR1 is SQVTM and CDR2 is ANQGSEA. Trimming took off 4 bases at V and 5 bases at J, with 11 bases between the two ends. CDR3 protein: CSVGHRVETQYF. The CDR3 nucleotides read TGCAGCGTTGGTCACCGGGTCGAGACCCAGTACTTC. The full variable domain, with the rest looked up from reference TRBV29-1 and TRBJ2-5, is SAVISQKPSRDICQRGTSLTIQCQVDSQVTMMFWYRQQPGQSLTLIATANQGSEATYESGFVIDKFPISRPNLTFSTLTVSNMSPEDSSIYLCSVGHRVETQYFGPGTRLLVL.

The chain uses TRBV5-5 and TRBJ2-5; 9 nucleotides match TRBD1. CDR3 size: 16 residues. Per germline, CDR1 SGHKS and CDR2 YYEKEE (reference sequence). V was clipped by 4 bases and J by 5 bases; unmatched bases: 12. DNA of the CDR3: TGTGCCAGCAGCGACAGACCTACAGGGGGCGGGGAGACCCAGTACTTC. Translation: CASSDRPTGGGETQYF.

CDR3 nucleotide sequence: TGTGCCAGCAGTTCCCGGGACAGGGACTTCTATGGCTACACCTTC. Protein: CASSSRDRDFYGYTF. The chain carries TRBV28 and TRBJ1-2; 9 bases align to TRBD1. CDR3 length equals 15 residues. Germline trimming cut 4 bases from V and 4 bases from J; bases unmatched to any gene: 7. Germline V CDR1 and CDR2: MDHEN, SYDVKM.

Here the CDR3 reads CASSPGSAGELFF. The DNA of the CDR3 is TGTGCCAGCAGCCCCGGGTCGGCCGGGGAGCTGTTTTTT. V is TRBV7-3 and J is TRBJ2-2; the D is unclear. Germline CDR1 SGHTA, CDR2 FQGTGA. Trimming cost V 5 bases and J 6 bases, with 10 bases left between them. This CDR3 contains 13 residues.

J is TRBJ1-1 and V is TRBV28; D unresolved. Germline CDR1 and CDR2: MDHEN and SYDVKM. This CDR3 is 13 amino acids long. V lost 5 bases to trimming and J lost 1 base, with 8 bases between them. CDR3 protein: CASSLLPNTEAFF. The DNA for the CDR3 is TGTGCCAGCAGTCTACTCCCGAACACTGAAGCTTTCTTT.

This chain connects TRBV27 to TRBJ1-1; D ambiguous. The V and J ends lost 3 bases and 5 bases respectively, with 13 bases between them. The CDR3 totals 14 residues. Germline-derived CDR1 and CDR2 are MNHEY and SMNVEV (reference sequence). The CDR3 reads CASSFIGEVTEAFF. DNA of the CDR3: TGTGCCAGCAGTTTTATTGGGGAGGTTACTGAAGCTTTCTTT.

The V call is TRBV27, the J call TRBJ2-5; perhaps TRBD1 as D (6 bases). Deletions cut 2 bases from V and 5 bases from J, with 15 bases between. The CDR3 contains 15 residues. CDR1 and CDR2 (germline): MNHEY, SMNVEV (reference sequence). CDR3 DNA sequence: TGTGCCAGCAGTTTAAGTGAGGGGGATTGGGAGACCCAGTACTTC. This translates into CASSLSEGDWETQYF.

The rearrangement uses TRBV6-5 and TRBJ1-2; D is unresolved. V was clipped by 0 bases and J by 5 bases, with 10 bases between them. This CDR3 spans 14 amino acids. CDR1 and CDR2 from the germline V gene are MNHEY and SVGAGI. The CDR3 loop reads CASSYSGARYGYTF. CDR3 sequence (DNA): TGTGCCAGCAGTTACTCGGGCGCCCGATATGGCTACACCTTC.

This chain joins TRBV6-6 and TRBJ1-1; tentatively, D is TRBD1 (6 bases). Per the germline V gene, CDR1 is MNHNY and CDR2 is SVGAGI (reference sequence). The V gene lost 7 bases and the J gene lost 11 bases, with 17 bases spanning the gap. The CDR3 totals 12 residues. The CDR3 here is CASTKETGWAFF. Here the CDR3 DNA reads TGTGCCAGCACTAAAGAAACAGGGTGGGCTTTCTTT.

This chain uses TRBV6-6 with TRBJ2-5, with 9 bases lining up with TRBD2. The germline CDR1 and CDR2 sequences are MNHNY and SVGAGI (reference sequence). V was clipped by 0 bases and J by 3 bases; unmatched bases: 5. The CDR3 covers 16 residues. CDR3 nucleotides: TGTGCCAGCAGTTACTCGTGGCTAGCGGGAAAAGAGACCCAGTACTTC. Protein: CASSYSWLAGKETQYF.

The chain links TRBV5-1 to TRBJ1-1; no clear D gene. The CDR3 loop spans 14 amino acids. V dropped 3 bases and J dropped 4 bases, with 13 bases sitting between them. CDR1 is SGHRS and CDR2 is YFSETQ in the germline V gene. The CDR3 DNA is TGCGCCAGCAGCTCCATGAGGGAAAGCACTGAAGCTTTCTTT. Translating it yields CASSSMRESTEAFF.

This chain links TRBV3-1 (or the pseudogene TRBV3-2) with TRBJ2-2; D uncertain. The CDR3 is 14 amino acids. Germline-derived CDR1 and CDR2 are LGHDT and YNNKEL (reference sequence). V was trimmed by 3 bases and J by 9 bases, leaving 14 bases between them. CDR3 sequence (DNA): TGTGCCAGCAGCCAGGGCCGATCTTTTCGGGAGCTGTTTTTT. Translation gives CASSQGRSFRELFF.

V gene TRBV2 combines with J gene TRBJ2-3; TRBD1 agrees at 7 bases. CDR1 and CDR2 from the germline V gene are SNHLY and FYNNEI. The CDR3 contains 16 residues. Trimming removed 4 bases from V and 3 bases from J; junction bases left unmatched: 10. The chain's CDR3 is CASSAAGGRMTDTQYF. The DNA of the CDR3 is TGTGCCAGCAGTGCCGCAGGGGGAAGGATGACAGATACGCAGTATTTT.